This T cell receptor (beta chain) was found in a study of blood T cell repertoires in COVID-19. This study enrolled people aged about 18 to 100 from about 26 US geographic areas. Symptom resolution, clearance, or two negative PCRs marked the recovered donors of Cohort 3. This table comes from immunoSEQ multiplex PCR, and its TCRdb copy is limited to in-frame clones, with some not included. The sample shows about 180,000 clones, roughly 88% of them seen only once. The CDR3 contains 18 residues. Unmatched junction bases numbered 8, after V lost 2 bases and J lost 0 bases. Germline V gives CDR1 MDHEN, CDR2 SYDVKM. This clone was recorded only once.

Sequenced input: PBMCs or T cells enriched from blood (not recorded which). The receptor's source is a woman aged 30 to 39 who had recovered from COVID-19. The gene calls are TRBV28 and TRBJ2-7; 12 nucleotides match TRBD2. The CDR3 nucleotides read TGTGCCAGCAGTTTACGACTAGCGGGAGACTCCATCTCCTACGAGCAGTACTTC. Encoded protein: CASSLRLAGDSISYEQYF. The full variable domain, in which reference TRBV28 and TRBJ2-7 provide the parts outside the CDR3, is DVKVTQSSRYLVKRTGEKVFLECVQDMDHENMFWYRQDPGLGLRLIYFSYDVKMKEKGDIPEGYSVSREKKERFSLILESASTNQTSMYLCASSLRLAGDSISYEQYFGPGTRLTVT.